Listed below are T cell receptor beta chains from one sample, sequenced in a study of T-cell reconstitution after alpha-beta-depleted transplantation in children. TCRdb re-analysed the PCR reads in MiXCR, keeping a single row per CDR3 protein. The table lists 190,000 or so distinct CDR3 sequences, roughly 6.5% of them singletons. Sample: PBMCs, taken before TCRalphabeta/CD19-depleted stem cell transplant. Receptors originate from a girl less than two years old with combined immunodeficiency, due to receive a stem cell transplant. CDR3s include the opening cysteine and the closing phenylalanine or tryptophan. D genes are given only for firm matches. Only part of the rows carry a size: once, few, many, or a class if the clone is expanded.

NA | NA | TRBJ2-1 | TRBV7-2 | CASSRTGYNEQFF | TGTGCCAGCAGTCGAACTGGGTACAATGAGCAGTTCTTC
NA | many | TRBJ2-1 | TRBV21-1 | CASSKGPGQGVHNEQFF | TGTGCCAGCAGCAAAGGTCCGGGACAGGGTGTTCACAATGAGCAGTTCTTC
NA | few | TRBJ2-5 | TRBV18 | CASSPPTETQYF | TGTGCCAGCTCACCACCGACAGAGACCCAGTACTTC
NA | many | TRBJ2-3 | TRBV7-6 | CASSLALIGGLTDTQYF | TGTGCCAGCAGCTTAGCCCTTATAGGGGGGCTGACAGATACGCAGTATTTT
NA | many | TRBJ2-7 | TRBV6-6 | CATEGASYEQYF | TGTGCCACAGAAGGGGCCTCCTACGAGCAGTACTTC
TRBD2 | many | TRBJ2-7 | TRBV20-1 | CSASTGGLGYEQYF | TGCAGTGCCTCGACGGGAGGGCTGGGCTACGAGCAGTACTTC
NA | many | TRBJ2-3 | TRBV7-8 | CASMANPGTDTQYF | TGTGCCAGCATGGCGAATCCAGGCACAGATACGCAGTATTTT
TRBD2 | many | TRBJ2-3 | TRBV4-1 | CASSQVASGDTDTQYF | TGCGCCAGCAGCCAAGTGGCTAGCGGGGACACAGATACGCAGTATTTT
TRBD1 | NA | TRBJ2-7 | TRBV7-2 | CASMRTGNYEQYF | TGTGCCAGCATGCGGACAGGGAACTACGAGCAGTACTTC
TRBD1 | many | TRBJ2-1 | TRBV9 | CASSVVEQGAGEQFF | TGTGCCAGCAGCGTAGTCGAGCAGGGGGCTGGTGAGCAGTTCTTC
NA | NA | TRBJ2-5 | TRBV12-5 | CASGLGLRAGRAETQYF | TGTGCTAGTGGTTTGGGACTCCGGGCCGGTAGGGCAGAGACCCAGTACTTC
NA | few | TRBJ1-5 | TRBV3-1 | CASSQDFGNQPQHF | TGTGCCAGCAGCCAAGATTTCGGCAATCAGCCCCAGCATTTT
NA | NA | TRBJ2-1 | TRBV9 | CASSAHPGRGAGNEQFF | TGTGCCAGCAGCGCCCACCCGGGAAGGGGCGCGGGGAATGAGCAGTTCTTC
NA | many | TRBJ2-3 | TRBV5-1 | CASSLVGGSDTQYF | TGCGCCAGCAGCTTGGTTGGCGGATCAGATACGCAGTATTTT
NA | many | TRBJ2-1 | TRBV4-1 | CASSQWGDNEQFF | TGCGCCAGCAGCCAATGGGGGGACAATGAGCAGTTCTTC
NA | NA | TRBJ2-6 | TRBV7-3 | CASSQTGRGANVLTF | TGTGCCAGCAGCCAAACAGGGAGAGGGGCCAACGTCCTGACTTTC
NA | NA | TRBJ1-1 | TRBV18 | CASSPAPRGTEAFF | TGTGCCAGCTCACCTGCGCCTAGGGGCACTGAAGCTTTCTTT
NA | many | TRBJ1-3 | TRBV9 | CASSVDRIRSGNTIYF | TGTGCCAGCAGCGTAGACCGCATTCGATCAGGAAACACCATATATTTT
TRBD1 | many | TRBJ1-5 | TRBV28 | CASSPNRGNQPQHF | TGTGCCAGCAGTCCTAACAGGGGGAATCAGCCCCAGCATTTT
NA | many | TRBJ1-3 | TRBV6-5 | CASSYSVSLYLSGNTIYF | TGTGCCAGCAGTTACTCTGTTTCACTTTATTTATCTGGAAACACCATATATTTT
TRBD1 | many | TRBJ2-7 | TRBV4-3 | CASSKTGLSYEQYF | TGCGCCAGCAGTAAGACAGGGCTCTCCTACGAGCAGTACTTC
TRBD2 | many | TRBJ2-1 | TRBV6-5 | CASTLAGGASYNEQFF | TGTGCCAGCACTTTAGCGGGGGGAGCGTCCTACAATGAGCAGTTCTTC
NA | many | TRBJ1-1 | TRBV28 | CASSAYLGTEAFF | TGTGCCAGCAGTGCCTATTTAGGGACTGAAGCTTTCTTT
TRBD2 | many | TRBJ2-1 | TRBV7-2 | CASSSPGLRYNEQFF | TGTGCCAGCAGCTCACCGGGACTACGGTACAATGAGCAGTTCTTC
NA | many | TRBJ2-7 | TRBV7-8 | CASSLDRGLREQYF | TGTGCCAGCAGCTTAGATCGGGGCTTGCGCGAGCAGTACTTC
TRBD1 | many | TRBJ2-5 | TRBV9 | CAAEDRDSKTQYF | TGTGCCGCAGAAGACAGGGATTCGAAGACCCAGTACTTC
TRBD1 | many | TRBJ1-2 | TRBV6-2/TRBV6-3 | CASSPGTGVNGYTF | TGTGCCAGCAGTCCCGGGACAGGGGTAAACGGCTACACCTTC
NA | NA | TRBJ2-2 | TRBV7-8 | CASSPGPGSGELFF | TGTGCCAGCAGCCCGGGCCCCGGGTCCGGGGAGCTGTTTTTT
NA | many | TRBJ1-2 | TRBV20-1 | CSAEGPNYGYTF | TGCAGTGCGGAAGGACCTAACTATGGCTACACCTTC
TRBD2 | NA | TRBJ2-4 | TRBV20-1 | CSGGGVGKNIQYF | TGCAGTGGGGGGGGGGTTGGCAAAAACATTCAGTACTTC
NA | many | TRBJ2-7 | TRBV12-5 | CASGFAAYEQYF | TGTGCTAGTGGTTTCGCCGCCTACGAGCAGTACTTC
NA | many | TRBJ2-7 | TRBV20-1 | CSARDLQSYEQYF | TGCAGTGCTAGAGATCTGCAGTCCTACGAGCAGTACTTC
TRBD2 | NA | TRBJ2-1 | TRBV28 | CASSLVSGRTLYNEQFF | TGTGCCAGCAGTTTAGTTAGCGGGAGAACTCTTTACAATGAGCAGTTCTTC
NA | few | TRBJ1-1 | TRBV7-6 | CASSLAEGEAFF | TGTGCCAGCAGCTTAGCGGAAGGAGAAGCTTTCTTT
TRBD1 | many | TRBJ2-3 | TRBV27 | CASSYGTGEIPQYF | TGTGCCAGCAGTTACGGGACAGGGGAGATCCCGCAGTATTTT
NA | many | TRBJ2-5 | TRBV12-3/TRBV12-4 | CASSLNSPETQYF | TGTGCCAGCAGTTTAAACAGCCCCGAGACCCAGTACTTC
NA | many | TRBJ1-1 | TRBV2 | CASGTSINTEAFF | TGTGCCAGCGGGACGTCTATTAACACTGAAGCTTTCTTT
NA | few | TRBJ2-3 | TRBV20-1 | CSARDIGGASVPDTQYF | TGCAGTGCTAGAGATATTGGCGGGGCAAGTGTCCCAGATACGCAGTATTTT
NA | many | TRBJ2-7 | TRBV7-8 | CASSSFDGNYEQYF | TGTGCCAGCAGCTCCTTTGACGGGAACTACGAGCAGTACTTC
NA | many | TRBJ1-1 | TRBV5-1 | CASSLETVLSTEAFF | TGCGCCAGCAGCTTGGAAACAGTTTTAAGCACTGAAGCTTTCTTT
TRBD2 | many | TRBJ2-1 | TRBV27 | CASSFSSGGADEQFF | TGTGCCAGCAGTTTTTCTAGCGGGGGGGCAGATGAGCAGTTCTTC
TRBD2 | few | TRBJ2-3 | TRBV20-1 | CSASRRGMGAGGDGTDTQYF | TGCAGTGCTAGCCGCCGGGGAATGGGAGCGGGAGGCGACGGCACAGATACGCAGTATTTT
NA | many | TRBJ1-2 | TRBV5-5 | CASSFAGAYGYTF | TGTGCCAGCAGCTTTGCAGGGGCCTATGGCTACACCTTC
NA | few | TRBJ2-2 | TRBV5-6 | CASSLGPYDTGELFF | TGTGCCAGCAGCTTGGGCCCCTATGACACCGGGGAGCTGTTTTTT
NA | many | TRBJ2-4 | TRBV3-1 | CASSRLMEGFKNIQYF | TGTGCCAGCAGCCGCTTGATGGAGGGATTCAAAAACATTCAGTACTTC
TRBD2 | many | TRBJ2-2 | TRBV20-1 | CSVPRLAGGPGELFF | TGCAGTGTCCCAAGACTAGCGGGAGGGCCCGGGGAGCTGTTTTTT
NA | many | TRBJ2-5 | TRBV14 | CASSHEFTGKETQYF | TGTGCCAGCAGCCATGAATTCACAGGGAAGGAGACCCAGTACTTC